The clone carrying this T cell receptor beta chain was seen more than once but under ten times. Its specificity is not known. Cells were stimulated with overlapping HIV-1 Gag 15-mer peptides. CD4+ T cells upregulating both CD40 ligand and CD69 were sorted as responding cells. The data were taken from a study of persistence of HIV-infected CD4 T cells. Germline V gene sequence: CDR1 SQVTM, CDR2 ANQGSEA. The CDR3 sequence is 13 residues long. V lost 5 bases, J lost 7 bases, and 12 bases lay in between. The immunoSEQ assay was version 4, run in survey mode. Measured with immunoSEQ multiplex PCR; TCRdb has only the in-frame clones, and not every one. Of more than 30,000 clones in the sample, 60% to 75% were seen once.

The source of this sequence is an adult man with HIV who was CMV-seropositive. The sequencing used CD4+ T cells sorted from PBMCs after roughly 19-hour stimulation, collected from a patient who received antiretroviral therapy. The chain combines TRBV29-1 with TRBJ1-6; D gene uncertain. In nucleotides, the CDR3 is TGCAGCGTTAGAGAAGGTGGGAATTCACCCCTCCACTTT. This translates into CSVREGGNSPLHF.